This T cell receptor beta chain was identified during a study of neurological immune-mediated disorders. With 10-nucleotide random UMIs included, cDNA was synthesized by 5'RACE. The yield of each sequencing run was over 200 million TCR-beta sequences from 15-18 subjects. MiXCR was run by TCRdb on the 5' RACE reads, yielding one entry per CDR3 protein. The repertoire consists of about 22,000 distinct CDR3 sequences, with around 9.3% occurring once and the leading ten covering about 20%. The ends lost 3 bases at V and 8 bases at J; junction bases unmatched: 28. CDR1 LNHDA and CDR2 SQIVND come from the germline V gene (reference sequence). The CDR3 loop spans 22 amino acids. This clonotype was recorded at least ten times. Its antigen is unidentified. General study points: Multiple sclerosis was found to have the least TCR clonal expansion, below healthy controls, and HTLV-1-associated myelopathy the most. CDR3 amino acid sequences of expanded clones were not shared across subjects, a result suggesting private repertoires in all groups.

The V call is TRBV19, the J call TRBJ2-1; 10 nucleotides align to TRBD1. Sequencing was done on a sample of PBMCs. This clonotype was obtained from a woman aged 60 to 75 with HTLV-1-associated myelopathy (HAM/TSP). The CDR3 is CASSIRGTGGWTGGPSIDEQFF. The CDR3 DNA follows: TGTGCCAGTAGTATTAGGGGGACCGGCGGGTGGACAGGGGGTCCTTCGATCGATGAGCAGTTCTTC.